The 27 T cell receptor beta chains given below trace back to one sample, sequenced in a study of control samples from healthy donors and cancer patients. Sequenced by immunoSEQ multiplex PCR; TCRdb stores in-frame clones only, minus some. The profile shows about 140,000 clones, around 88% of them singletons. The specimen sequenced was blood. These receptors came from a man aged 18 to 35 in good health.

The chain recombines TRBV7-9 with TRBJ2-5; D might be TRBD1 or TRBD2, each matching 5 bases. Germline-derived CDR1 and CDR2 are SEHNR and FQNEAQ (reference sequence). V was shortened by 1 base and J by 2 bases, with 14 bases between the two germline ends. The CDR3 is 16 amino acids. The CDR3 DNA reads TGTGCCAGCAGCTTAGATTTTCGGGGCAGACAAGAGACCCAGTACTTC. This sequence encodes CASSLDFRGRQETQYF.

CDR3 in DNA: TGTGCCTGGAGTGTAAAGGGGCGGGGTCACACTGAAGCTTTCTTT. Translating it yields CAWSVKGRGHTEAFF. The chain employs TRBV30 and TRBJ1-1; TRBD1 is a possible D gene (5 bases). Between the trimmed V and J ends, which lost 0 bases and 3 bases, there was a span of 14 bases. This CDR3 region has 15 residues. Germline lookup yields CDR1 GTSNPN and CDR2 SVGIG (reference sequence).

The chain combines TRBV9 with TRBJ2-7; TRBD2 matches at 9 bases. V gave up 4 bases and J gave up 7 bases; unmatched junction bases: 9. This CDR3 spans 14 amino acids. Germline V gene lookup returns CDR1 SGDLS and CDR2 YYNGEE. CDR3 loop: CASSPTSGRVEQYF. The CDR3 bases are TGTGCCAGCAGCCCGACTAGCGGACGTGTGGAGCAGTACTTC.

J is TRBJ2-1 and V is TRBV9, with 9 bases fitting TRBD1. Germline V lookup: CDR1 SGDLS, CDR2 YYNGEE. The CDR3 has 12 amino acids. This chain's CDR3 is CANRGTGYEQFF. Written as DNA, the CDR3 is TGTGCAAACAGGGGGACAGGGTATGAGCAGTTCTTC. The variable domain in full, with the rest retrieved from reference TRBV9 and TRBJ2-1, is DSGVTQTPKHLITATGQRVTLRCSPRSGDLSVYWYQQSLDQGLQFLIQYYNGEERAKGNILERFSAQQFPDLHSELNLSSLELGDSALYFCANRGTGYEQFFGPGTRLTVL.

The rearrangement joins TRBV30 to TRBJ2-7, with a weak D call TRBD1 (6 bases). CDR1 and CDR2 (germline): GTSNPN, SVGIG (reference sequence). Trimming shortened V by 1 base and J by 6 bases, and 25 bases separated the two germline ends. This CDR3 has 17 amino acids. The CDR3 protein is CAWSAITRTADGLEQYF. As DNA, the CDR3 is TGTGCCTGGAGTGCCATTACGAGGACAGCGGATGGACTCGAGCAGTACTTC.

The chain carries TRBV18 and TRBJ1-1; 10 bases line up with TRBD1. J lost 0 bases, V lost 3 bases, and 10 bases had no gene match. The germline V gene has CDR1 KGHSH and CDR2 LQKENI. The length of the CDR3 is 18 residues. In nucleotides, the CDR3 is TGTGCCAGCTCACCCCGGACAGGGGGTGGTTGGGTGAACACTGAAGCTTTCTTT. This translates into CASSPRTGGGWVNTEAFF.

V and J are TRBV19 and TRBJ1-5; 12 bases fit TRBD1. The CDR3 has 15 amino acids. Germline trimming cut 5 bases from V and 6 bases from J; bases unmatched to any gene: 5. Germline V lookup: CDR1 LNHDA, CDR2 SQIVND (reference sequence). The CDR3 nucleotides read TGTGCCAGTAGTTGGGGGACAGGGGGCGGTCAGCCCCAGCATTTT. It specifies CASSWGTGGGQPQHF.

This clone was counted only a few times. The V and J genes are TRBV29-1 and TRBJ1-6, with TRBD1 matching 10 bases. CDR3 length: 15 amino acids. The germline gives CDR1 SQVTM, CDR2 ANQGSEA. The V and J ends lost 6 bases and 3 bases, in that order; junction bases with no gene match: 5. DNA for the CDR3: TGCAGCGTCAAGACAGGGGGCGACTATAATTCACCCCTCCACTTT. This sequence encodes CSVKTGGDYNSPLHF.

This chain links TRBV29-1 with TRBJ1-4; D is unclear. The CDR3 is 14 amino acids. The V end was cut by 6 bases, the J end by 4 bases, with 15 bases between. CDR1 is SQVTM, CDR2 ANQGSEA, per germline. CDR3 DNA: TGCAGCGTCGTACGGTCAGGAAGTAATGAAAAACTGTTTTTT. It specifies CSVVRSGSNEKLFF.

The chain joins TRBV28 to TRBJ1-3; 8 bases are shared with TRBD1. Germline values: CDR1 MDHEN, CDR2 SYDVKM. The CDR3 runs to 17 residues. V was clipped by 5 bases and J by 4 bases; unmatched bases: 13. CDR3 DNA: TGTGCCAGCAGTCCCTTAGGGATCAGGGGGCCCGGAAACACCATATATTTT. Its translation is CASSPLGIRGPGNTIYF.

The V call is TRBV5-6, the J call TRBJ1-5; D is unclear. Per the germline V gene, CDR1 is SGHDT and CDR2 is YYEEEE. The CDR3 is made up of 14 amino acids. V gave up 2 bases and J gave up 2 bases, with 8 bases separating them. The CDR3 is CASSFGQGNQPQHF. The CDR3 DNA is TGTGCCAGCAGCTTTGGGCAGGGCAATCAGCCCCAGCATTTT. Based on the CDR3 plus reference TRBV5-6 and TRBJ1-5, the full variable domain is DAGVTQSPTHLIKTRGQQVTLRCSPKSGHDTVSWYQQALGQGPQFIFQYYEEEERQRGNFPDRFSGHQFPNYSSELNVNALLLGDSALYLCASSFGQGNQPQHFGDGTRLSIL.

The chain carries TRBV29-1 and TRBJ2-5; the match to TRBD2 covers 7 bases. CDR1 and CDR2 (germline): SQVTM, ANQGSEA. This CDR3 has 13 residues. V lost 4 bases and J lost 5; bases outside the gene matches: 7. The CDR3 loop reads CSVVSRGGETQYF. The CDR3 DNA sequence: TGCAGCGTTGTATCAAGGGGAGGGGAGACCCAGTACTTC.

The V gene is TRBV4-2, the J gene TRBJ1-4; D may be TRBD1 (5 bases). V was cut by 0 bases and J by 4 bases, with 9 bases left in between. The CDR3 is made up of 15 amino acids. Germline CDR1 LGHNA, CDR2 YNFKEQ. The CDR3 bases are TGTGCCAGCAGCCAAGATACAGGCGGTAATGAAAAACTGTTTTTT. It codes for CASSQDTGGNEKLFF.

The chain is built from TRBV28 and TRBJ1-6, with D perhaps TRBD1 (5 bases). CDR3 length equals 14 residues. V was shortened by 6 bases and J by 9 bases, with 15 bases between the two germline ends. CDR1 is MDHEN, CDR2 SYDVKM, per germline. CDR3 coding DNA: TGTGCCAGCAGCTCGGGACCGGGAAGTTCACCCCTCCACTTT. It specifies CASSSGPGSSPLHF.

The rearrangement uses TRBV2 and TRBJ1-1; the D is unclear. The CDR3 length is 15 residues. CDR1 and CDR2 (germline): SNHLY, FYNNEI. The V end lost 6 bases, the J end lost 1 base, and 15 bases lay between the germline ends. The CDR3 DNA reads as TGTGCCAGCAGGGTCTTTACGGGAACGAACACTGAAGCTTTCTTT. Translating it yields CASRVFTGTNTEAFF.

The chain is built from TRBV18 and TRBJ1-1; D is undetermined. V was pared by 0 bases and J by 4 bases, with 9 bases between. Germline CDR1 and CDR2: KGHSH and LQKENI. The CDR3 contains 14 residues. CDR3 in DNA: TGTGCCAGCTCACCACCTGGAGGTGGCACTGAAGCTTTCTTT. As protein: CASSPPGGGTEAFF. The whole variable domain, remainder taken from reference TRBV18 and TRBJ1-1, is NAGVMQNPRHLVRRRGQEARLRCSPMKGHSHVYWYRQLPEEGLKFMVYLQKENIIDESGMPKERFSAEFPKEGPSILRIQQVVRGDSAAYFCASSPPGGGTEAFFGQGTRLTVV.

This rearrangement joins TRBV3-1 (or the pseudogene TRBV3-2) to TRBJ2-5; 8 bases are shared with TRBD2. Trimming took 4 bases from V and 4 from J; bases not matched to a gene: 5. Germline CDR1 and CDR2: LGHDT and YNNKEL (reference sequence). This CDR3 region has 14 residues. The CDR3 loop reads CASSPDGGGETQYF. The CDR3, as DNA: TGTGCCAGCAGCCCGGACGGGGGGGGAGAGACCCAGTACTTC.

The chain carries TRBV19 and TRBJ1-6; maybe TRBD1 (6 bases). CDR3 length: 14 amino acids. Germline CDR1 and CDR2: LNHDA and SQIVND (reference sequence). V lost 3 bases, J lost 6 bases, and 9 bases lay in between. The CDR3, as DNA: TGTGCCAGTAGTATCTCGGACAGTAATTCACCCCTCCACTTT. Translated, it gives CASSISDSNSPLHF.

The CDR3 loop reads CATSDLGNTEAFF. CDR3 DNA sequence: TGTGCCACCAGTGATTTGGGAAACACTGAAGCTTTCTTT. The chain uses TRBV24-1 and TRBJ1-1, with D unresolved. Germline lookup yields CDR1 KGHDR and CDR2 SFDVKD. V was shortened by 0 bases and J by 2 bases, with 3 bases between the two germline ends. The CDR3 spans 13 residues.

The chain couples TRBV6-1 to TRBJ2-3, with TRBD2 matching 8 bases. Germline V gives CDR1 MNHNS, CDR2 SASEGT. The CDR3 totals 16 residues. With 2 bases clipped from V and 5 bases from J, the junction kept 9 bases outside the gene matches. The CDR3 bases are TGTGCCAGCAGTGAATGGGACGGGGGGGCGGTAGATACGCAGTATTTT. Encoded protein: CASSEWDGGAVDTQYF.

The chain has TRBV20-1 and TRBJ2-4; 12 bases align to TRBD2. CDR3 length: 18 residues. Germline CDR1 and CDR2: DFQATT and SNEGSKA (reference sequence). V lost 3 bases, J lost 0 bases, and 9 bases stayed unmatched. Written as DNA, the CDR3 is TGCAGTGCTAGTAGGGCTAGCGGGGGGGCTCCAGCCAAAAACATTCAGTACTTC. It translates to CSASRASGGAPAKNIQYF.

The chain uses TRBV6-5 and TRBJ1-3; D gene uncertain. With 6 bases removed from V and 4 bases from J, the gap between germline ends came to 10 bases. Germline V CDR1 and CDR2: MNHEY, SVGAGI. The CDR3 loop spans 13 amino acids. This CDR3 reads CASSLVMGNTIYF. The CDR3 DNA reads TGTGCCAGCAGCCTCGTTATGGGAAACACCATATATTTT.

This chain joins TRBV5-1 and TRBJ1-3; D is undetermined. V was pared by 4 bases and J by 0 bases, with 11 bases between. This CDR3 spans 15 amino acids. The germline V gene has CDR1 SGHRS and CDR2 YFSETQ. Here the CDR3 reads CASSLGPSSGNTIYF. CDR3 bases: TGCGCCAGCAGCCTTGGCCCGAGCTCTGGAAACACCATATATTTT.

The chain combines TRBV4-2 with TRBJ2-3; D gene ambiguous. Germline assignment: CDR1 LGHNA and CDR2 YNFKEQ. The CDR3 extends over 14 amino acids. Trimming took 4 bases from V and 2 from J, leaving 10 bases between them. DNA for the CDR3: TGTGCCAGCAGCCCTTCGACCCCCACAGATACGCAGTATTTT. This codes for CASSPSTPTDTQYF.

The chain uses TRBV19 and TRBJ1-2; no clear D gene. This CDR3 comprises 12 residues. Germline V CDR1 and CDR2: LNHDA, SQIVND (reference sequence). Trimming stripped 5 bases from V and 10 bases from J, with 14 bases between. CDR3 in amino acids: CASSAGRDVYTF. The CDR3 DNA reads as TGTGCCAGTAGTGCAGGACGGGATGTCTACACCTTC.

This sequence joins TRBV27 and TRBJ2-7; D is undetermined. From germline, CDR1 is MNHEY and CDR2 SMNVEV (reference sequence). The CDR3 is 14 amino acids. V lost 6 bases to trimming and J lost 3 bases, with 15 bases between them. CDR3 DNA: TGTGCCAGCAGGGACCGGCAGGTCGACTACGAGCAGTACTTC. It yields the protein CASRDRQVDYEQYF.

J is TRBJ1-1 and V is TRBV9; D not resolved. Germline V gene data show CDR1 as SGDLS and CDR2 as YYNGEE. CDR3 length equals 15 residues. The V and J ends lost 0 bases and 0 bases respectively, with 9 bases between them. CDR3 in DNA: TGTGCCAGCAGCGTAGCTAGCGATTTGAACACTGAAGCTTTCTTT. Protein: CASSVASDLNTEAFF.